One sample yielded the 18 T cell receptor beta chains listed below, sequenced in a study of T cells in localized non-small cell lung cancer. Some clones are missing from TCRdb's copy, which holds only in-frame ones; the method was immunoSEQ multiplex PCR. The table has 5,500 to 7,000 clones, roughly 84% seen once. Sequencing was performed on peripheral blood mononuclear cells, taken before any cancer treatment. The source of these receptors is an older female donor with stage II lung adenocarcinoma.

The table lists this clone with a count of one. This rearrangement joins TRBV27 to TRBJ2-7; D gene uncertain. V lost 3 bases to trimming and J lost 3 bases, with 9 bases between them. Per germline, CDR1 MNHEY and CDR2 SMNVEV (reference sequence). This CDR3 has 13 amino acids. The CDR3 coding sequence is TGTGCCAGCAGTTTTTGGGGTTTCTACGAGCAGTACGTC. This translates into CASSFWGFYEQYV.

The rearrangement links TRBV30 to TRBJ1-3, with D perhaps TRBD1 (5 bases). Trimming shortened V by 5 bases and J by 0 bases, and 17 bases separated the two germline ends. The CDR3 runs to 16 residues. Germline values: CDR1 GTSNPN, CDR2 SVGIG (reference sequence). This CDR3 reads CAWRVSGPNSGNTIYF. The CDR3 DNA reads TGTGCCTGGCGGGTTTCGGGACCGAACTCTGGAAACACCATATATTTT.

V is TRBV13 and J is TRBJ2-4; 7 nucleotides align to TRBD2. V lost 4 bases to trimming and J lost 5 bases; unmatched junction nucleotides: 11. Germline CDR1 is PRHDT and CDR2 is FYEKMQ (reference sequence). This CDR3 region has 16 residues. The CDR3 bases are TGTGCCAGCAGCTCGGGACTACTGCATCTCGAAAACATTCAGTACTTC. Residues: CASSSGLLHLENIQYF.

The chain carries TRBV18 and TRBJ2-3; 10 bases match TRBD2. V dropped 2 bases and J dropped 2; count of bases not matched to a gene: 4. The CDR3 is 16 amino acids. From germline, CDR1 is KGHSH and CDR2 LQKENI. The chain's CDR3 is CASSPNLAGATDTQYF. In DNA, the CDR3 is TGTGCCAGCTCACCAAATCTAGCGGGAGCCACAGATACGCAGTATTTT.

The chain combines TRBV11-3 with TRBJ2-1, with 7 nucleotides matching TRBD1. The V gene's germline CDR1 is SGHNT and CDR2 YENEEA. The V gene end was trimmed by 6 bases and the J gene end by 10 bases; junction bases not matched to a gene: 6. This CDR3 comprises 12 residues. CDR3 DNA sequence: TGTGCCAGCAGATACAGGGGCGGGGAGCAGTTCTTC. Protein: CASRYRGGEQFF.

This chain joins TRBV7-8 and TRBJ2-3, with D perhaps matching TRBD2 (6 bases). V was clipped by 1 base and J by 2 bases, with 13 bases between them. Germline CDR1 is SGHVS and CDR2 is FQNEAQ. The CDR3 runs 16 residues. Written as DNA, the CDR3 is TGTGCCAGCAGCTTAGGTATGGCGGGATTCACAGATACGCAGTATTTT. Amino acid sequence: CASSLGMAGFTDTQYF.

V and J are TRBV5-6 and TRBJ1-1; D is uncertain. Germline CDR1 reads SGHDT; CDR2 reads YYEEEE. Trimming shortened V by 4 bases and J by 0 bases, and 16 bases separated the two germline ends. The CDR3 is made up of 16 amino acids. This chain's CDR3 is CASSAGLHGLNTEAFF. In nucleotides, the CDR3 is TGTGCCAGCAGCGCCGGCCTGCATGGATTGAACACTGAAGCTTTCTTT.

The chain employs TRBV25-1 and TRBJ1-4; D is uncertain. Looked up from germline, CDR1 is MGHDK and CDR2 is SYGVNS. The CDR3 contains 14 residues. Between the trimmed V and J ends, which lost 4 bases and 0 bases, there was a span of 6 bases. CDR3 in DNA: TGTGCCAGCAGTGGCAGAGCAACTAATGAAAAACTGTTTTTT. This sequence encodes CASSGRATNEKLFF.

V usage is TRBV19 and J usage is TRBJ2-3; the match to TRBD1 covers 9 bases. V shed 4 bases and J 3 bases; nucleotides not matched to a gene: 2. Germline CDR1 and CDR2: LNHDA and SQIVND (reference sequence). The CDR3 spans 14 residues. In DNA, the CDR3 is TGTGCCAGTAGTAGCGGGACAGGGACAGATACGCAGTATTTT. This codes for CASSSGTGTDTQYF. Together with reference TRBV19 and TRBJ2-3, the CDR3 gives the full variable domain: DGGITQSPKYLFRKEGQNVTLSCEQNLNHDAMYWYRQDPGQGLRLIYYSQIVNDFQKGDIAEGYSVSREKKESFPLTVTSAQKNPTAFYLCASSSGTGTDTQYFGPGTRLTVL.

This clone ranks as hyperexpanded (1% or more). The chain has TRBV15 and TRBJ1-1; TRBD1 might be the D (5 bases). CDR1 and CDR2 (germline): LNHNV, YYDKDF (reference sequence). Deletions cut 2 bases from V and 5 bases from J, with 15 bases between. The CDR3 runs 15 residues. The CDR3 protein is CATSRPVAGRTEAFF. The DNA of the CDR3 is TGTGCCACCAGCAGACCTGTCGCAGGGCGAACTGAAGCTTTCTTT.

The genes are TRBV2 and TRBJ1-5; 7 bases align to TRBD1. V gave up 7 bases and J gave up 4 bases; unmatched junction bases: 4. The germline gives CDR1 SNHLY, CDR2 FYNNEI. This CDR3 is 13 amino acids long. The CDR3 nucleotides are TGTGCCAGCATGACAGGGCTTAATCAGCCCCAGCATTTT. It specifies CASMTGLNQPQHF.

The rearrangement uses TRBV19 and TRBJ2-5; the match to TRBD1 covers 9 bases. The J segment lost 1 base and the V segment lost 6 bases, leaving 6 bases of the junction unmatched. This CDR3 region has 15 residues. Germline loops: CDR1 LNHDA, CDR2 SQIVND (reference sequence). Here the CDR3 DNA reads TGTGCCAGTAGCACACAGGGGGCTGTCCAAGAGACCCAGTACTTC. Its protein is CASSTQGAVQETQYF.

The chain recombines TRBV2 with TRBJ1-2; D gene ambiguous. The CDR3 has 13 residues. Trimming removed 2 bases from V and 0 bases from J, with 4 bases in between. The germline CDR1 and CDR2 sequences are SNHLY and FYNNEI. The DNA of the CDR3 is TGTGCCAGCAGTGAAAAATCTAACTATGGCTACACCTTC. As protein: CASSEKSNYGYTF.

V usage is TRBV7-2 and J usage is TRBJ1-5; a weak D match, TRBD1 (6 bases). The CDR3 is 14 amino acids. The V gene's germline CDR1 is SGHTA and CDR2 FQGNSA. V dropped 1 base and J dropped 7 bases, with 11 bases sitting between them. CDR3 amino acids: CASSLEGGEQPQHF. As DNA, the CDR3 is TGTGCCAGCAGCTTAGAGGGGGGCGAACAGCCCCAGCATTTT.

This clone was seen a few times. This rearrangement joins TRBV5-4 to TRBJ1-6; 10 bases agree with TRBD1. Germline CDR1 reads SGHNT; CDR2 reads YYREEE (reference sequence). CDR3 length: 16 amino acids. V lost 3 bases to trimming and J lost 9 bases; unmatched junction nucleotides: 9. The CDR3 loop is CASSSSGTGDRSPLHF. DNA for the CDR3: TGTGCCAGCAGCTCCTCCGGGACAGGGGACCGTTCACCCCTCCACTTT.

The rearrangement links TRBV7-8 to TRBJ1-6; perhaps TRBD1 as D (6 bases). V lost 0 bases to trimming and J lost 4 bases, with 7 bases between them. CDR1 and CDR2 from the germline V gene are SGHVS and FQNEAQ. The CDR3 runs 15 residues. DNA for the CDR3: TGTGCCAGCAGCTTAGCTACAGGGTATAATTCACCCCTCCACTTT. Its translation: CASSLATGYNSPLHF. The variable domain in full, with the rest retrieved from reference TRBV7-8 and TRBJ1-6, is GAGVSQSPRYKVAKRGQDVALRCDPISGHVSLFWYQQALGQGPEFLTYFQNEAQLDKSGLPSDRFFAERPEGSVSTLKIQRTQQEDSAVYLCASSLATGYNSPLHFGNGTRLTVT.

The rearrangement joins TRBV6-6 to TRBJ1-2; TRBD1 might be the D (6 bases). V lost 11 bases to trimming and J lost 2 bases, with 15 bases between them. Germline CDR1 is MNHNY and CDR2 is SVGAGI (reference sequence). The CDR3 spans 13 residues. The CDR3 region is CALSRGHNYGYTF. CDR3 sequence (DNA): TGTGCCCTTTCAAGGGGACACAACTATGGCTACACCTTC.

The rearrangement joins TRBV11-2 to TRBJ1-2; D not certain. In germline, CDR1 is SGHAT, CDR2 FQNNGV. CDR3 length: 14 residues. The V and J ends lost 6 bases and 8 bases respectively, with 19 bases between them. CDR3 nucleotide sequence: TGTGCCAGCAGTCCAACTACGAAGGCAGAAGGCTACACCTTC. Translating gives CASSPTTKAEGYTF.